The entry below describes one T cell receptor beta chain. Time point specified: pre-treatment baseline. Sampling occurred pretreatment (T0) and at week 3 (W3), after cycle one of checkpoint blockade. No patient had earlier systemic cancer treatment, concurrent immunosuppressants, or another active cancer. The data were obtained in a study of blood T cell dynamics during melanoma immunotherapy. Study-wide context: First-line therapy was either pembrolizumab or nivolumab with ipilimumab for metastatic melanoma.

Some clones are missing from TCRdb's copy, which holds only in-frame ones; the method was immunoSEQ multiplex PCR. This sample has roughly 10,000 clones; approximately 86% occur once, and the top ten carry approximately 9.8%. This CDR3 has 17 residues. With 0 bases clipped from V and 0 bases from J, the junction kept 4 bases outside the gene matches. Germline CDR1 is SGHRS and CDR2 is YFSETQ. This receptor was obtained from a human donor with melanoma. The source material was blood, sampled from a patient treated with checkpoint blockade. The V and J genes are TRBV5-1 and TRBJ2-2; 8 positions agree with TRBD2. The CDR3 DNA sequence: TGCGCCAGCAGCTTGGCTAGCGGGCCTGCGAACACCGGGGAGCTGTTTTTT. It specifies CASSLASGPANTGELFF.